This T cell receptor beta chain was documented in a study of Graves' ophthalmopathy and Graves' hyperthyroidism. Ten or more counts support this clonotype. Its antigen is unknown. Germline assignment: CDR1 SGHRS and CDR2 YFSETQ. There are 16 residues in the CDR3. After removal of 3 bases from V and 7 bases from J, the junction contained 9 bases not matched to a gene. TCR beta CDR3 amplification used RNA transcripts. The authors performed first-round RT-PCR with HTBI primers and then a second-round multiplex PCR. MiXCR, applied by TCRdb to the multiplex PCR reads, yields one record per CDR3 protein. The repertoire holds 400,000 or so distinct CDR3 sequences, with roughly 14% as singletons. Overall study findings and caveats: A 13-signature model separated ophthalmopathy from stable hyperthyroidism, reaching less than 90% sensitivity and roughly 82% specificity cross-validated.

Researchers turned away patients with other autoimmune diseases, uncontrolled infections, pregnancy or lactation. The sequence derives from a woman under 30 with stable Graves' hyperthyroidism. The specimen was peripheral blood. The chain carries TRBV5-1 and TRBJ2-7; TRBD2 agrees at 14 bases. CDR3 protein: CASSSMGLAGANEQYF. CDR3 nucleotide sequence: TGCGCCAGCAGCTCCATGGGACTAGCGGGGGCGAATGAGCAGTACTTC.